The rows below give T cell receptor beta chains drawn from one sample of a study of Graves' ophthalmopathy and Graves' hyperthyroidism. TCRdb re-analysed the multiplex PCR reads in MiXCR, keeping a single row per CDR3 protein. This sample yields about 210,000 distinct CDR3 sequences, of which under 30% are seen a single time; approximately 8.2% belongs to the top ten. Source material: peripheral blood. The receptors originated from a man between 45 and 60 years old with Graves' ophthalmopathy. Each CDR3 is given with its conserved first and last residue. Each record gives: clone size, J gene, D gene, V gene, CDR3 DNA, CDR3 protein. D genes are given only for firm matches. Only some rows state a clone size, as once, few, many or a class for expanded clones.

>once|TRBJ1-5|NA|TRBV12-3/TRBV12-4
TGTGCCAGCAGTTATTGGGGGGGTAGCAATCAGCCCCAGCATTTT
CASSYWGGSNQPQHF
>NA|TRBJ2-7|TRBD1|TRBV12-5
TGTGCTAGTGGTTCCCCCGGGACAGGGGTTTACGAGCAGTACTTC
CASGSPGTGVYEQYF
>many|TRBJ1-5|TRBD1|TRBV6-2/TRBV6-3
TGTGCCAGCAGGCAACAGGGGACAGTAAATCAGCCCCAGCATTTT
CASRQQGTVNQPQHF
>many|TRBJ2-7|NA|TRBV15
TGTGCCACCAGCAGAGATTTGCGGTTGAGGACCCCCTACGAGCAGTACTTC
CATSRDLRLRTPYEQYF
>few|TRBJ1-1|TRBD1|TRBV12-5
TGTGCTAGTGGTTTGGTACGGACAGGGGGGATAACTGAAGCTTTCTTT
CASGLVRTGGITEAFF
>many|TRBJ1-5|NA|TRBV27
TGTGCCAGTGCCCGGGGGGGAGCAGGTCAGCCCCAGCATTTT
CASARGGAGQPQHF
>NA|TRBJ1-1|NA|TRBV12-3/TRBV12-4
TGTGCCAGCAGTTTGCAGATGAACACTGAAGCTTTCTTT
CASSLQMNTEAFF
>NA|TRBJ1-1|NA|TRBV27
TGTGCCAGCACTCCCTCGAAGGGGTCTAGGTGGGCTTTCTTT
CASTPSKGSRWAFF
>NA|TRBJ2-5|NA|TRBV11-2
TGTGCCAGCAGTTCCTGGGGAGAAAAGACCCAGTACTTC
CASSSWGEKTQYF
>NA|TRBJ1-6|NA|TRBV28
TGTGCCAGCAGTTTAGAACGGAGTAATTCACCCCTCCACTTT
CASSLERSNSPLHF
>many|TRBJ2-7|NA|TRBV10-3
TGTGCCATCAGTGAGTTAGGGGACAAGACCTACGAGCAGTACTTC
CAISELGDKTYEQYF
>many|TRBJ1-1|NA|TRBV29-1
TGCAGCGGTGCGTTGAACACTGAAGCTTTCTTT
CSGALNTEAFF
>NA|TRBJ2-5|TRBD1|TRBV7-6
TGTGCCAGCACAGGACAGGGGGGGGAGACCCAGTACTTC
CASTGQGGETQYF
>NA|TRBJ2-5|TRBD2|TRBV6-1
TGTGCCAGCAGTCGTCCCCCGGGACTAGCGGGACAAGAGACCCAGTACTTC
CASSRPPGLAGQETQYF
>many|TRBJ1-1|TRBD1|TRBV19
TGTGCCAGTAGTATGTCCAGGACAGGGGGGACTGAAGCTTTCTTT
CASSMSRTGGTEAFF
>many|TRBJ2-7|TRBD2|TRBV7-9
TGTGCCAGCAGCTTAGCCGGACTAGCGGGAGGGCGCGAGCAGTACTTC
CASSLAGLAGGREQYF
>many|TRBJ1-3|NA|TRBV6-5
TGTGCCAGCAGCCCTGCGGGGGGGGGAAACACCATATATTTT
CASSPAGGGNTIYF
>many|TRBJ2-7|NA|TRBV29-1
TGCAGCGTTGGAGAGGGCGGAGGGACATACGAGCAGTACTTC
CSVGEGGGTYEQYF
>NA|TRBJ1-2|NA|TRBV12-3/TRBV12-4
TGTGCCAGCGCACCAGGGAAATACTATGGCTACACCTTC
CASAPGKYYGYTF
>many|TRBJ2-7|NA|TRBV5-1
TGCGCCAGCAGCCACGGGTCCAACTACGAGCAGTACTTC
CASSHGSNYEQYF
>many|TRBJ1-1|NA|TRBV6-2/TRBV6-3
TGTGCCAGCAGCTCAAGTTCTCGGGCGAACACTGAAGCTTTCTTT
CASSSSSRANTEAFF
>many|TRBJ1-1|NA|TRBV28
TGTGCCAGCAGTCTCCAACAAGTGGCTGAAGCTTTCTTT
CASSLQQVAEAFF
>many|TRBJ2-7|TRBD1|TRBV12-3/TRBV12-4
TGTGCCAGCAGTTCGTGGGACAGAGATGAGGACGAGCAGTACTTC
CASSSWDRDEDEQYF
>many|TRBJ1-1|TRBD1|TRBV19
TGTGCCAGTCTCGACAGGGAGAACACTGAAGCTTTCTTT
CASLDRENTEAFF
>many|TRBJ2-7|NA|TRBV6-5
TGTGCCAGCATAAACGGGGCAGCCTACGAGCAGTACTTC
CASINGAAYEQYF
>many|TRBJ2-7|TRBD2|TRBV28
TGTGCCAGCAGTTCCCCCGGGAGGGGCAGCTACGAGCAGTACTTC
CASSSPGRGSYEQYF
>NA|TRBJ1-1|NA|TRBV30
TGTGCCTGGAGTGTAGTGGGAGGCACTGAAGCTTTCTTT
CAWSVVGGTEAFF
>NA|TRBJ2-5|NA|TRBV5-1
TGCGCCAGCAGCTTCCTTGGAGGGAAAGAGACCCAGTACTTC
CASSFLGGKETQYF
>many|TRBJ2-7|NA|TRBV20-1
TGCAGTGCTAGACAGGGTGGAAGGTACGAGCAGTACTTC
CSARQGGRYEQYF
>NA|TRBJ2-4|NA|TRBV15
TGTGCCACCAGTCATGGACAGGGAGGGGACATTCAGTACTTC
CATSHGQGGDIQYF
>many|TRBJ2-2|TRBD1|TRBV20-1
TGCAGTGCTAGAGATCCCGGGACAGGGAACACCGGGGAGCTGTTTTTT
CSARDPGTGNTGELFF
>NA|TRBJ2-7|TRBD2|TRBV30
TGTGCCTGGAATCTAGCGGGGACCTACGAGCAGTACTTC
CAWNLAGTYEQYF
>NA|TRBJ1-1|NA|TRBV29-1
TGCAGCGTCGAGGACTACTTGAACACTGAAGCTTTCTTT
CSVEDYLNTEAFF
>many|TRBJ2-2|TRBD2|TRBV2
TGTGCCAGCAGTGACCTCGGGCGGCGGGAGATGGGGGGCACCGGGGAGCTGTTTTTT
CASSDLGRREMGGTGELFF
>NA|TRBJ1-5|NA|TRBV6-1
TGTGCCACTAGGGGGGGGTCCAGCAATCAGCCCCAGCATTTT
CATRGGSSNQPQHF
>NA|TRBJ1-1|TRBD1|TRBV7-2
TGTGCCAGCAGGAGACAGGGCTGGGACACTGAAGCTTTCTTT
CASRRQGWDTEAFF
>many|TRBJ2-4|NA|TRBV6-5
TGTGCCAGCAGTTACAAGGGGATAGGGATCGGAATAGCCAAAAACATTCAGTACTTC
CASSYKGIGIGIAKNIQYF
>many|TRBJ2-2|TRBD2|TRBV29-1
TGCAGCGTTGGTGGCGGGAGGAGGGGGAACACCGGGGAGCTGTTTTTT
CSVGGGRRGNTGELFF
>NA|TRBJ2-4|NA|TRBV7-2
TGTGCCAGCAGCTTAGCCCTAGCCAAAAACATTCAGTACTTC
CASSLALAKNIQYF
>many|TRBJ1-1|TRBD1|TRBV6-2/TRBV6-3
TGTGCCAGCAGTTACCCCGTCCGGGACAGGGGAGCTTTCTTT
CASSYPVRDRGAFF
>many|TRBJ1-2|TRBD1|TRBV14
TGTGCCAGCAGCCAAATGGGACAGGCGGTTTACGATGGCTACACCTTC
CASSQMGQAVYDGYTF
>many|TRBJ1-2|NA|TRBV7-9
TGTGCCAGCAGCTTAGAGGGAGCCCGGGACTATGGCTACACCTTC
CASSLEGARDYGYTF
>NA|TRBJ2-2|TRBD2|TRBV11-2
TGTGCCAGCAGCTTAGTAATCGGGACTAGCGGGGGTACCGGGGAGCTGTTTTTT
CASSLVIGTSGGTGELFF
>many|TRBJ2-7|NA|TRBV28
TGTGCCAGCAGTGAAATGGGCGCGATCGAGCAGTACTTC
CASSEMGAIEQYF
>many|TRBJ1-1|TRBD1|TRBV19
TGTGCCAGTAGTAGAAGGCCGGGACAGGGGATGAACACTGAAGCTTTCTTT
CASSRRPGQGMNTEAFF
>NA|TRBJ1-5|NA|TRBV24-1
TGTGCCACCAGCAGGGGCCGCAATCAGCCCCAGCATTTT
CATSRGRNQPQHF
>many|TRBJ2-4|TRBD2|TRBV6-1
TGTGCCAGCAGTGCTGGACTAGATTTATCCAAAAACATTCAGTACTTC
CASSAGLDLSKNIQYF
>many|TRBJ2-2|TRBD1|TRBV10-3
TGTGCCATCAGGGGGACAGACACCGGGGAGCTGTTTTTT
CAIRGTDTGELFF
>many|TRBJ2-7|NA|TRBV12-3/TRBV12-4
TGTGCCAGCAGACCCGGTCTATTATCCTACGAGCAGTACTTC
CASRPGLLSYEQYF
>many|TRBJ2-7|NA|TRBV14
TGTGCCAGCAGTCAGCCGGGGGCGCTCCACGAGCAGTACTTC
CASSQPGALHEQYF